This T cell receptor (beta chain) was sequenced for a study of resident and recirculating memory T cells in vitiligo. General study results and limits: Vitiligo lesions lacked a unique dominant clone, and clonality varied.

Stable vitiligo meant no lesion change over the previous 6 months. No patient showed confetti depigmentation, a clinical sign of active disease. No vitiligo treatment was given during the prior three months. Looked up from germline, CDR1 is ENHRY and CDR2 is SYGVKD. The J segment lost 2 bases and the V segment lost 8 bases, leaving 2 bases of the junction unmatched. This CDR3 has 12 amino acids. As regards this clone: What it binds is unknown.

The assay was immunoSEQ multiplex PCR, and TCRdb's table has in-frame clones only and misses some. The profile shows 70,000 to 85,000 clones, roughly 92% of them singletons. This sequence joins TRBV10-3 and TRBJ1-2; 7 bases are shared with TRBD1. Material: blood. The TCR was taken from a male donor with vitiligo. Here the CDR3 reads CAISGQNYGYTF. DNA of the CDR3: TGTGCCATCTCGGGACAGAACTATGGCTACACCTTC.